This TCR beta chain was recorded in a study of CD8 T cells in Susac syndrome. Study context: When blood was drawn, patients with Susac syndrome were on intravenous immunoglobulin alone, on corticosteroids, or therapy-naive. General study findings and limits: The CD4+ T cell repertoires, which came from Susac syndrome patients, showed no sign of clonal expansion. The study conceded that its TCR sequencing and HLA analysis involved relatively few individuals.

Sequencing of TCR beta covered CD8+ and CD4+ T cells obtained from blood. Random hexamers served to reverse transcribe about 0.5 to 1 ug RNA. TCRdb independently ran MiXCR on the immunoSEQ multiplex PCR reads; one entry per CDR3 protein. The table lists 200,000 to 250,000 distinct CDR3 sequences, 85% to 95% of them singletons. Concerning this clonotype: Its target is unknown.

Source material: CD4+ T cells from PBMCs. The TCR comes from a human donor with Susac syndrome.

In DNA form, the CDR3 reads TGTGCCAGCAGTTACTCGAGGACCAGGGGTAATTCACCCCTCCACTTT. This gives the protein CASSYSRTRGNSPLHF. The V and J genes are TRBV6-6 and TRBJ1-6; a weak D match, TRBD1 (6 bases). The CDR3 has 16 amino acids. V was trimmed by 0 bases and J by 6 bases, leaving 12 bases between them. In germline, CDR1 is MNHNY, CDR2 SVGAGI (reference sequence).